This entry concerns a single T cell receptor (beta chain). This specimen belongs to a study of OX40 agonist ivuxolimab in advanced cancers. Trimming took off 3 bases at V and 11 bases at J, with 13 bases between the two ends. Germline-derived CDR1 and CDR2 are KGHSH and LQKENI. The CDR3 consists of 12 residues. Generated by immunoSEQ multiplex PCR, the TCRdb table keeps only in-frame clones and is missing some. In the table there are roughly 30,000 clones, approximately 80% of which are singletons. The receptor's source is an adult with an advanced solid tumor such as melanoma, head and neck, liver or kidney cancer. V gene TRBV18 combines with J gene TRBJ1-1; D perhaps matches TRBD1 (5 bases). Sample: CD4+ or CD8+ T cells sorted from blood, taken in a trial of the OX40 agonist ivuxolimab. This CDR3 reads CASSPPTEGAFF. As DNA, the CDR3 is TGTGCCAGCTCACCCCCGACAGAAGGGGCTTTCTTT. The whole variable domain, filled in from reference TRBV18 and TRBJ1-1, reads NAGVMQNPRHLVRRRGQEARLRCSPMKGHSHVYWYRQLPEEGLKFMVYLQKENIIDESGMPKERFSAEFPKEGPSILRIQQVVRGDSAAYFCASSPPTEGAFFGQGTRLTVV.